Included here is one T cell receptor beta chain sequence, with context. This entry is derived from a study of T cell changes during pregnancy in multiple sclerosis. Clones were sequenced by immunoSEQ multiplex PCR, and TCRdb holds only the in-frame ones, with some missing. The sample comprises tens of thousands of clones, under 95% of which are singletons, and about 0.4% rests with the top ten. The V and J ends lost 5 bases and 2 bases, in that order; junction bases with no gene match: 9. The CDR3 is made up of 16 amino acids. From germline, CDR1 is MDHEN and CDR2 SYDVKM. Here the sequenced sample was CD4+ T cells from peripheral blood mononuclear cells, taken before pregnancy. The receptor's source is a female donor with multiple sclerosis, enrolled in a pregnancy study. V is TRBV28 and J is TRBJ2-7; TRBD1 matches 10 bases. CDR3: CASSQGQGVFPYEQYF. In nucleotides, the CDR3 is TGTGCCAGCAGTCAAGGACAGGGGGTATTCCCCTACGAGCAGTACTTC.